This record covers a single T cell receptor beta chain. Its cognate antigen is unknown. The source of the sample is a study of CD8+ T cells in alopecia areata. Turning to the study itself: For the treated group, dosing was oral tofacitinib at 5 to 10 mg twice daily.

Study results and caveats: Scalp lesions, especially in alopecia totalis/universalis, had higher clonality than normal scalp.

This CDR3 is built from 16 residues. The germline V gene has CDR1 SQVTM and CDR2 ANQGSEA. The V end lost 0 bases, the J end lost 2 bases, and 16 bases lay between the germline ends. Treatment in this sample: oral pan-JAK inhibitor, 5-10 mg twice daily. Lesional scalp tissue (obtained by punch biopsy) and peripheral blood were collected from alopecia areata patients. Extracted from the samples, RNA was reverse transcribed into cDNA to serve as the sequencing template. Sequencing used immunoSEQ multiplex PCR; TCRdb keeps in-frame clones, though not all of them. The sample lists 110,000 to 150,000 clones; less than 70% were seen once.

The sample here was CD8+ T cells sorted from blood, taken at week 4, from a patient treated with tofacitinib. The chain has TRBV29-1 and TRBJ1-1; D is perhaps TRBD1 (6 bases). The receptor comes from a human donor with alopecia areata. CDR3 sequence (DNA): TGCAGCGTTGAAGAAAGGGGGACGGGGGTAAACACTGAAGCTTTCTTT. Its protein is CSVEERGTGVNTEAFF.